Below, 2 T cell receptor beta chains from the same sample are listed, as sequenced in a study of blood T cell repertoires in COVID-19. The data were produced by immunoSEQ multiplex PCR, yet TCRdb's version contains in-frame clones alone and is incomplete. The data show roughly 260,000 clones, with more than 75% seen just once and about 2.1% held by the top ten. The sequenced sample was peripheral blood. The receptors originated from a woman aged 45-65 years with acute or convalescent COVID-19.

This chain joins TRBV7-9 and TRBJ2-7, with 7 bases lining up with TRBD1. CDR3 size: 14 residues. After removal of 3 bases from V and 3 bases from J, the junction contained 5 bases not matched to a gene. Germline V gives CDR1 SEHNR, CDR2 FQNEAQ (reference sequence). CDR3 sequence: CASSFRTGSYEQYF. The CDR3, as DNA: TGTGCCAGCAGCTTTCGGACAGGTAGCTACGAGCAGTACTTC.

This chain uses TRBV19 with TRBJ1-5, with 8 bases aligning to TRBD1. J lost 1 base, V lost 9 bases, and 8 bases had no gene match. Germline assignment: CDR1 LNHDA and CDR2 SQIVND (reference sequence). CDR3 size: 15 residues. The DNA of the CDR3 is TGTGCCAGCACCCGGGACAGGAGGAGCAATCAGCCCCAGCATTTT. Its protein product is CASTRDRRSNQPQHF. The variable domain in full, completed from reference TRBV19 and TRBJ1-5, reads DGGITQSPKYLFRKEGQNVTLSCEQNLNHDAMYWYRQDPGQGLRLIYYSQIVNDFQKGDIAEGYSVSREKKESFPLTVTSAQKNPTAFYLCASTRDRRSNQPQHFGDGTRLSIL.